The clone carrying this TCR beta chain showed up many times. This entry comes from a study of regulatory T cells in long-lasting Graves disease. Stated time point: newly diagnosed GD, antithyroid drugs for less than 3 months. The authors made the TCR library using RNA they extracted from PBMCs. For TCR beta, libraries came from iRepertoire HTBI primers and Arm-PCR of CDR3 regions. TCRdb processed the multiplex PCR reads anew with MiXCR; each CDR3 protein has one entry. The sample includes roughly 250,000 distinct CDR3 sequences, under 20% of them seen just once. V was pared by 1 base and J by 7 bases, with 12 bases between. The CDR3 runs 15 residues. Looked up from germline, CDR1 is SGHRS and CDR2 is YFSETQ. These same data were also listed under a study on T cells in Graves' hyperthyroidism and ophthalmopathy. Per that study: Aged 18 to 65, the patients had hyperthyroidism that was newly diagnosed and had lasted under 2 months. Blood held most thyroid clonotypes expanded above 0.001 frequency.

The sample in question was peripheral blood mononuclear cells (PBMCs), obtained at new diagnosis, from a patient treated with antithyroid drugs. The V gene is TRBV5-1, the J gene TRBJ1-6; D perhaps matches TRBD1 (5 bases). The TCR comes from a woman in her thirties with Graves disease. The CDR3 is CASSLLQGGNSPLHF. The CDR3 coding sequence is TGCGCCAGCAGCTTGTTGCAGGGTGGGAATTCACCCCTCCACTTT.